Below are 31 T cell receptor beta chains sequenced from a single sample in a study of post-analysis software for immune sequencing data. Their antigen targets remain unknown. Study-level results: Five or six TRBV segments were more frequent in patients than controls; TRBV5-6, TRBV5-1 and TRBV20-1 belonged to this group.

Included in the TCR beta cDNA libraries were unique molecular identifiers. TCRdb redid the calling of the PCR reads with MiXCR, one entry per CDR3 protein. The data hold more than 500,000 distinct CDR3 sequences, with 34% observed a single time. Sequenced input: blood. The origin of the receptors is a girl under 18 with multiple sclerosis.

The genes are TRBV3-1 and TRBJ2-1, with D perhaps matching TRBD2 (6 bases). The V end lost 5 bases, the J end lost 3 bases, and 11 bases lay between the germline ends. CDR3 size: 14 residues. Per germline, CDR1 LGHDT and CDR2 YNNKEL (reference sequence). DNA for the CDR3: TGTGCCAGCAGCACCGATAGCGGCTACAATGAGCAGTTCTTC. Translated: CASSTDSGYNEQFF.

As regards this clonotype: Since the CDR3 does not end with the conserved phenylalanine or tryptophan, this likely comes from a read error. The chain uses TRBV6-1 and TRBJ1-5; the match to TRBD1 covers 7 bases. Germline-derived CDR1 and CDR2 are MNHNS and SASEGT. This CDR3 has 16 amino acids. The J segment lost 4 bases and the V segment lost 6 bases, leaving 12 bases of the junction unmatched. The CDR3 reads CASRIRTGSINQPQHI. For the CDR3, the DNA is TGTGCCAGCAGAATTCGGACAGGCTCCATAAATCAGCCCCAGCATATT.

The V call is TRBV3-1, the J call TRBJ2-7; 9 bases line up with TRBD2. CDR3 size: 16 residues. Germline trimming cut 1 base from V and 6 bases from J; bases unmatched to any gene: 10. Germline values: CDR1 LGHDT, CDR2 YNNKEL (reference sequence). CDR3: CASSQVSGGPPGEQYF. CDR3 bases: TGTGCCAGCAGCCAAGTTAGCGGGGGCCCTCCTGGCGAGCAGTACTTC.

V gene TRBV4-2 combines with J gene TRBJ2-1; 9 bases align to TRBD2. The CDR3 length is 15 residues. V was clipped by 3 bases and J by 5 bases; unmatched bases: 5. CDR1 and CDR2 (germline): LGHNA, YNFKEQ. CDR3 residues: CASSHGASGDNEQFF. As DNA, the CDR3 is TGTGCCAGCAGCCATGGGGCTAGCGGGGACAATGAGCAGTTCTTC.

The chain employs TRBV10-3 and TRBJ1-2; the D gene is possibly TRBD1 (5 bases). The CDR3 is 14 residues long. The germline V gene has CDR1 ENHRY and CDR2 SYGVKD. V dropped 8 bases and J dropped 0 bases, with 13 bases sitting between them. CDR3 region: CAIEGVSPNYGYTF. DNA of the CDR3: TGTGCCATCGAAGGGGTTTCCCCTAACTATGGCTACACCTTC.

As to this clonotype: At one of its ends the junction is not consistent with the germline gene, which may arise from a read error. CDR3 sequence (DNA): TGTGCCGGCAGCGGGGGGGGGGAGACCCAGTACTTC. This codes for CAGSGGGETQYF. The genes are TRBV6-1 and TRBJ2-5; 10 bases agree with TRBD2. The length of the CDR3 is 12 residues. CDR1 and CDR2 from the germline V gene are MNHNS and SASEGT.

This CDR3 is CASSLGSAGSLPQHF. The CDR3 DNA sequence: TGTGCCAGCAGCTTAGGTTCGGCGGGATCATTGCCCCAGCATTTT. The V gene is TRBV7-2, the J gene TRBJ1-5, with D hard to call. CDR1 is SGHTA and CDR2 is FQGNSA in the germline V gene. V lost 1 base and J 9 bases, leaving 16 bases between the germline ends. The CDR3 extends over 15 amino acids.

The V and J genes are TRBV12-3 or TRBV12-4 and TRBJ2-7; 12 bases map to TRBD2. The J call may be mistaken, given a closer DNA end match to TRBJ2-5. This CDR3 is 15 amino acids long. This chain's CDR3 is CASSMLAGGQETQYF. The DNA of the CDR3 is TGTGCCAGCAGTATGCTAGCGGGGGGGCAGGAGACCCAGTACTTC.

The chain uses TRBV7-9 and TRBJ1-1; D is unclear. The germline V gene has CDR1 SEHNR and CDR2 FQNEAQ (reference sequence). V was clipped by 5 bases and J by 0 bases, with 7 bases between them. This CDR3 is 13 amino acids long. CDR3 in DNA: TGTGCCAGCAGCAATAGCGTGAACACTGAAGCTTTCTTT. Protein: CASSNSVNTEAFF.

The chain carries TRBV18 and TRBJ2-7; D is uncertain. The V and J ends lost 0 bases and 1 base respectively, with 10 bases between them. The CDR3 runs to 15 residues. The V gene's germline CDR1 is KGHSH and CDR2 LQKENI. CDR3 bases: TGTGCCAGCTCACCACCGGTCCAGGCGTCCTACGAGCAGTACTTC. Translating it yields CASSPPVQASYEQYF.

The rearrangement uses TRBV27 and TRBJ1-6; D remains ambiguous. The CDR3 consists of 16 residues. The V end was cut by 0 bases, the J end by 0 bases, with 6 bases between. Germline loops: CDR1 MNHEY, CDR2 SMNVEV (reference sequence). Here the CDR3 DNA reads TGTGCCAGCAGTTTATCGCCGAGCTCCTATAATTCACCCCTCCACTTT. This translates into CASSLSPSSYNSPLHF.

The chain carries TRBV20-1 and TRBJ2-5; tentatively, D is TRBD1 or TRBD2 (5 bases each). V was shortened by 6 bases and J by 0 bases, with 17 bases between the two germline ends. The germline gives CDR1 DFQATT, CDR2 SNEGSKA (reference sequence). The CDR3 consists of 15 residues. The CDR3 spells CSALGQGRDQETQYF. CDR3 in DNA: TGCAGTGCCTTAGGGCAGGGACGGGACCAAGAGACCCAGTACTTC.

J is TRBJ1-2 and V is TRBV20-1; no clear D. The CDR3 has 12 residues. Per the germline V gene, CDR1 is DFQATT and CDR2 is SNEGSKA (reference sequence). The germline V and J ends were trimmed by 7 bases and 3 bases, with 12 bases remaining between them. The DNA for the CDR3 is TGCAGTGTGGACCCGGAGGACTATGGCTACACCTTC. Its translation: CSVDPEDYGYTF.

This chain joins TRBV3-1 and TRBJ2-1; D unclear. Trimming removed 1 base from V and 12 bases from J, with 7 bases in between. CDR3 length: 11 amino acids. Germline V CDR1 and CDR2: LGHDT, YNNKEL (reference sequence). Here the CDR3 reads CASSQGSPQFF. CDR3 bases: TGTGCCAGCAGCCAAGGGAGCCCGCAGTTCTTC.

At least ten counts were recorded for this clonotype. The chain employs TRBV20-1 and TRBJ2-1, with D possibly matching TRBD2 (7 bases). CDR3 size: 16 residues. CDR1 is DFQATT, CDR2 SNEGSKA, per germline (reference sequence). V was clipped by 0 bases and J by 4 bases, with 16 bases between them. The CDR3 bases are TGCAGTGCTAGAGAGGGCGGGGGCCAACCTTACAATGAGCAGTTCTTC. Translated, it gives CSAREGGGQPYNEQFF.

The chain recombines TRBV24-1 with TRBJ2-5; D is undetermined. V was trimmed by 5 bases and J by 5 bases, leaving 8 bases between them. CDR3 length: 12 residues. CDR1 is KGHDR and CDR2 is SFDVKD in the germline V gene. The CDR3 DNA follows: TGTGCCACCAGTGCCAGTATTGAGACCCAGTACTTC. This sequence encodes CATSASIETQYF.

The sample holds a few counts of this clonotype. This sequence joins TRBV6-6 and TRBJ2-3; D remains ambiguous. The CDR3 loop spans 11 amino acids. V lost 10 bases to trimming and J lost 7 bases, with 12 bases between them. CDR1 is MNHNY, CDR2 SVGAGI, per germline (reference sequence). The CDR3: CAIRSTHTQYF. Here the CDR3 DNA reads TGTGCCATCAGATCTACCCATACGCAGTATTTT.

The chain couples TRBV5-5 to TRBJ1-1, with 8 bases aligning to TRBD1. Germline V gives CDR1 SGHKS, CDR2 YYEKEE (reference sequence). The CDR3 is 14 residues long. J was trimmed by 1 base and V by 4 bases; bases with no gene match: 3. The CDR3 region has the DNA TGTGCCAGCAGCCTGACAGGGGAGAACACTGAAGCTTTCTTT. The encoded protein is CASSLTGENTEAFF.

This clonotype was counted a few times. In DNA form, the CDR3 reads TGTGCCAGCAGCTTAGGAATAGGGACCGAATACAATGAGCAGTTCTTC. Its protein is CASSLGIGTEYNEQFF. The gene calls are TRBV11-3 and TRBJ2-1; tentatively, D is TRBD1 or TRBD2 (5 bases each). The CDR3 sequence is 16 residues long. Trimming shortened V by 1 base and J by 4 bases, and 14 bases separated the two germline ends. Germline V gene sequence: CDR1 SGHNT, CDR2 YENEEA. The complete variable domain, with remaining parts taken from reference TRBV11-3 and TRBJ2-1, reads EAGVVQSPRYKIIEKKQPVAFWCNPISGHNTLYWYLQNLGQGPELLIRYENEEAVDDSQLPKDRFSAERLKGVDSTLKIQPAELGDSAVYLCASSLGIGTEYNEQFFGPGTRLTVL.

The V and J genes are TRBV7-2 and TRBJ2-3; no reliable D call. There are 15 residues in the CDR3. Trimming left V 4 bases short and J 5 bases short, with 16 bases between. Germline CDR1 reads SGHTA; CDR2 reads FQGNSA. CDR3 region: CASSSHHLYGDTQYF. CDR3 sequence (DNA): TGTGCCAGCAGCTCTCATCACCTGTACGGAGATACGCAGTATTTT. Filled out from reference TRBV7-2 and TRBJ2-3, the complete variable domain reads GAGVSQSPSNKVTEKGKDVELRCDPISGHTALYWYRQSLGQGLEFLIYFQGNSAPDKSGLPSDRFSAERTGGSVSTLTIQRTQQEDSAVYLCASSSHHLYGDTQYFGPGTRLTVL.

In this sample, this clonotype turned up many times. J is TRBJ2-4 and V is TRBV7-2; tentatively, D is TRBD1 or TRBD2 (5 bases each). CDR1 and CDR2 (germline): SGHTA, FQGNSA. This CDR3 comprises 15 residues. V was cut by 3 bases and J by 5 bases, with 14 bases left in between. This chain's CDR3 is CASSFTAGSQNIQYF. CDR3 in DNA: TGTGCCAGCAGCTTTACGGCAGGGAGCCAAAACATTCAGTACTTC.

The V and J genes are TRBV4-1 and TRBJ2-3; 9 nucleotides agree with TRBD2. Germline V gives CDR1 MGHRA, CDR2 YSYEKL. Unmatched junction bases numbered 7, after V lost 0 bases and J lost 6 bases. The CDR3 totals 16 residues. The CDR3, as DNA: TGCGCCAGCAGCCAAGAGATGACGAGCGGGGGGGATACGCAGTATTTT. Its translation: CASSQEMTSGGDTQYF.

The V and J genes are TRBV20-1 and TRBJ1-5, with unresolved D. The V gene lost 6 bases and the J gene lost 2 bases, with 8 bases spanning the gap. Germline V CDR1 and CDR2: DFQATT, SNEGSKA (reference sequence). CDR3 length equals 12 residues. The CDR3 protein is CSAWTRNQPQHF. The CDR3 DNA sequence: TGCAGTGCCTGGACCCGCAATCAGCCCCAGCATTTT.

The V gene is TRBV7-8, the J gene TRBJ2-7; no clear D gene. Germline V gene sequence: CDR1 SGHVS, CDR2 FQNEAQ. V was clipped by 3 bases and J by 7 bases, with 13 bases between them. CDR3 size: 13 residues. The CDR3: CASSLGPAFEQYF. CDR3 nucleotides: TGTGCCAGCAGCTTGGGTCCAGCTTTTGAGCAGTACTTC.

The rearrangement uses TRBV4-1 and TRBJ2-1; TRBD2 agrees at 11 bases. Looked up from germline, CDR1 is MGHRA and CDR2 is YSYEKL. The CDR3 is made up of 16 amino acids. Trimming cost V 6 bases and J 3 bases; bases outside gene matches: 7. The CDR3 loop reads CASRETLAGVYNEQFF. The CDR3 DNA sequence: TGCGCCAGCAGGGAGACACTAGCGGGGGTCTACAATGAGCAGTTCTTC.

The DNA for the CDR3 is TGTGCCACCAGTGATCCGAGACCCAGCACAGATACGCAGTATTTT. As protein: CATSDPRPSTDTQYF. This chain links TRBV24-1 with TRBJ2-3, with unresolved D. The germline CDR1 and CDR2 sequences are KGHDR and SFDVKD. V was trimmed by 3 bases and J by 0 bases, leaving 9 bases between them. The CDR3 is 15 residues long.

The chain is built from TRBV29-1 and TRBJ2-1; no firm D call. Germline CDR1 is SQVTM and CDR2 is ANQGSEA. CDR3 length equals 11 residues. V dropped 4 bases and J dropped 4 bases, with 5 bases sitting between them. The CDR3 region has the DNA TGCAGCGTTGGGCCATACAATGAGCAGTTCTTC. As protein: CSVGPYNEQFF.

This clonotype appeared many times. The CDR3 spells CASSVQGYKADTQYF. Written as DNA, the CDR3 is TGTGCCAGCAGTGTTCAGGGTTACAAGGCAGATACGCAGTATTTT. This sequence joins TRBV6-4 and TRBJ2-3; a possible D gene is TRBD1 (5 bases). The germline V gene has CDR1 MRHNA and CDR2 SNTAGT. This CDR3 is 15 amino acids long. The V end was cut by 4 bases, the J end by 4 bases, with 15 bases between.

This clonotype was observed a few times. The chain joins TRBV7-6 to TRBJ2-5, with a weak D call TRBD2 (6 bases). Germline V gene lookup returns CDR1 SGHVS and CDR2 FNYEAQ. The CDR3 totals 18 residues. The V and J ends lost 5 bases and 0 bases respectively, with 22 bases between them. CDR3 sequence: CASSPGLPLPFNQETQYF. Here the CDR3 DNA reads TGTGCCAGCAGCCCGGGACTGCCACTACCGTTTAACCAAGAGACCCAGTACTTC.

The V call is TRBV7-9, the J call TRBJ2-7, with 8 bases matching TRBD1. Germline CDR1 and CDR2: SEHNR and FQNEAQ (reference sequence). After removal of 7 bases from V and 3 bases from J, the junction contained 8 bases not matched to a gene. The CDR3 has 14 amino acids. The DNA of the CDR3 is TGTGCCAGCAACCTGGACAGGGAGTACTACGAGCAGTACTTC. Protein product: CASNLDREYYEQYF.

This clonotype was counted only a few times. V gene TRBV7-9 combines with J gene TRBJ2-5; TRBD2 agrees at 10 bases. Germline lookup yields CDR1 SEHNR and CDR2 FQNEAQ (reference sequence). The V segment lost 4 bases and the J segment 1 base; nucleotides outside the gene matches: 0. The CDR3 loop spans 14 amino acids. CDR3 sequence: CASSSSGSQETQYF. The CDR3 DNA sequence: TGTGCCAGCAGCTCTAGCGGGAGCCAAGAGACCCAGTACTTC.